These 32 T cell receptor beta chains were sequenced from one sample in a study of shared clonotypes between healthy human individuals. The data were produced by immunoSEQ multiplex PCR, yet TCRdb's version contains in-frame clones alone and is incomplete. The sample has about 600,000 clones, less than 98% seen once. Sequenced sample: naive CD4+ T cells sorted from blood. Subset described: CD45RA+ positively selected. The receptor set was obtained from a woman aged 25-40 years in good health.

This sequence joins TRBV6-5 and TRBJ2-5, with a weak D call TRBD1 (5 bases). The CDR3 consists of 14 residues. CDR1 and CDR2 from the germline V gene are MNHEY and SVGAGI. V lost 6 bases and J 4 bases, leaving 15 bases between the germline ends. CDR3 sequence reads: CASSDSLSAETQYF. CDR3 nucleotide sequence: TGTGCCAGCAGCGACAGTCTTTCGGCAGAGACCCAGTACTTC.

This clone has only one observation. This chain connects TRBV11-1 to TRBJ1-3; D not resolved. The V end was cut by 5 bases, the J end by 2 bases, with 16 bases between. Per germline, CDR1 SGHAT and CDR2 FQDESV (reference sequence). CDR3 length: 16 amino acids. The CDR3, as DNA: TGTGCCAGCAGCCTCCAATCCTCGGGGACTGGAAACACCATATATTTT. Amino acids: CASSLQSSGTGNTIYF. Using reference TRBV11-1 and TRBJ1-3 for the parts outside the CDR3, the full variable domain is EAEVAQSPRYKITEKSQAVAFWCDPISGHATLYWYRQILGQGPELLVQFQDESVVDDSQLPKDRFSAERLKGVDSTLKIQPAELGDSAMYLCASSLQSSGTGNTIYFGEGSWLTVV.

The chain carries TRBV6-1 and TRBJ2-7; no firm D call. V was cut by 1 base and J by 0 bases, with 10 bases left in between. The length of the CDR3 is 15 residues. Germline loops: CDR1 MNHNS, CDR2 SASEGT. In nucleotides, the CDR3 is TGTGCCAGCAGTGAAGACTATCAAGGCTCCTACGAGCAGTACTTC. Translation: CASSEDYQGSYEQYF.

The V call is TRBV9, the J call TRBJ2-1, with a weak D call TRBD1 (6 bases). This CDR3 has 15 residues. The V end lost 1 base, the J end lost 0 bases, and 8 bases lay between the germline ends. Germline V CDR1 and CDR2: SGDLS, YYNGEE. The CDR3 coding sequence is TGTGCCAGCAGCGTACAGGGGCACTCCTACAATGAGCAGTTCTTC. It specifies CASSVQGHSYNEQFF.

This clone came up once. The chain employs TRBV5-1 and TRBJ2-1, with unresolved D. Trimming cost V 4 bases and J 5 bases, with 13 bases left between them. Germline V gives CDR1 SGHRS, CDR2 YFSETQ. The length of the CDR3 is 14 residues. The CDR3 loop is CASSPHSVDNEQFF. For the CDR3, the DNA is TGCGCCAGCAGCCCCCACAGCGTGGACAATGAGCAGTTCTTC.

J is TRBJ1-3 and V is TRBV6-6, with D unresolved. In germline, CDR1 is MNHNY, CDR2 SVGAGI (reference sequence). V was pared by 0 bases and J by 4 bases, with 13 bases between. The CDR3 has 16 amino acids. The CDR3 here is CASSYSGREAGNTIYF. The CDR3 DNA follows: TGTGCCAGCAGTTACTCGGGGAGGGAGGCGGGAAACACCATATATTTT.

The CDR3 region is CASSVPGLAGVWNEQFF. The CDR3 DNA reads as TGTGCCAGCAGCGTGCCGGGACTAGCGGGAGTTTGGAATGAGCAGTTCTTC. The chain recombines TRBV5-6 with TRBJ2-1, with 14 bases aligning to TRBD2. Trimming at V came to 4 bases and at J to 7 bases, leaving 10 bases not matched to a gene. The CDR3 length is 17 residues. Germline CDR1 is SGHDT and CDR2 is YYEEEE.

This rearrangement joins TRBV28 to TRBJ2-1; 8 bases agree with TRBD2. V shed 6 bases and J 0 bases; nucleotides not matched to a gene: 4. The CDR3 totals 15 residues. In germline, CDR1 is MDHEN, CDR2 SYDVKM. In DNA, the CDR3 is TGTGCCAGCAGAGGGGGACTAGTCTCCTACAATGAGCAGTTCTTC. Translation: CASRGGLVSYNEQFF.

The chain recombines TRBV6-5 with TRBJ2-7; perhaps TRBD1 as D (6 bases). The CDR3 has 15 amino acids. The germline V gene encodes CDR1 MNHEY and CDR2 SVGAGI. The germline V and J ends were trimmed by 4 bases and 0 bases, with 13 bases remaining between them. CDR3 sequence (DNA): TGTGCCAGCAGTTCACAGGGAGAAGGCTCCTACGAGCAGTACTTC. It is translated as CASSSQGEGSYEQYF.

This chain links TRBV29-1 with TRBJ2-3; possibly TRBD1 for D (6 bases). The CDR3 has 13 residues. The germline V and J ends were trimmed by 3 bases and 0 bases, with 7 bases remaining between them. Germline V gives CDR1 SQVTM, CDR2 ANQGSEA. The CDR3 sequence is CSVEGHSTDTQYF. The CDR3 DNA follows: TGCAGCGTTGAGGGACATAGCACAGATACGCAGTATTTT.

This clone was seen a single time. This chain joins TRBV18 and TRBJ2-3; 8 nucleotides line up with TRBD1. Germline V gene data show CDR1 as KGHSH and CDR2 as LQKENI. V shed 2 bases, J shed 0 bases, and the junction held 1 base outside the gene matches. The CDR3 is made up of 15 amino acids. CDR3 residues: CASSPRTGSTDTQYF. The CDR3 DNA follows: TGTGCCAGCTCACCAAGGACAGGGAGCACAGATACGCAGTATTTT.

V is TRBV28 and J is TRBJ1-2, with D unclear. Germline lookup yields CDR1 MDHEN and CDR2 SYDVKM. V lost 5 bases, J lost 2 bases, and 15 bases lay in between. The CDR3 runs 15 residues. The CDR3 sequence: CASSREGGPNYGYTF. The CDR3 DNA reads TGTGCCAGCAGTCGCGAGGGCGGGCCAAACTATGGCTACACCTTC.

The chain uses TRBV5-1 and TRBJ1-5; D might be TRBD1 (6 bases). This CDR3 comprises 13 residues. Germline V gives CDR1 SGHRS, CDR2 YFSETQ. Trimming shortened V by 4 bases and J by 9 bases, and 14 bases separated the two germline ends. In nucleotides, the CDR3 is TGCGCCAGCAGCCCGGAGGGGGTGGCGCCCCAGCATTTT. This encodes CASSPEGVAPQHF.

The chain employs TRBV28 and TRBJ2-7; tentatively, D is TRBD2 (5 bases). The V gene's germline CDR1 is MDHEN and CDR2 SYDVKM. The V end was cut by 6 bases, the J end by 6 bases, with 15 bases between. The CDR3 is 13 residues long. The CDR3 coding sequence is TGTGCCAGCAGAAGGGAGTTCCCACTCGAGCAGTACTTC. It encodes CASRREFPLEQYF.

The chain carries TRBV18 and TRBJ2-5; the D gene is possibly TRBD2 (6 bases). Germline V gene lookup returns CDR1 KGHSH and CDR2 LQKENI. V lost 6 bases, J lost 2 bases, and 13 bases lay in between. The CDR3 length is 14 residues. CDR3 sequence: CASSPGEQQETQYF. CDR3 nucleotides: TGTGCCAGCTCCCCGGGGGAACAGCAAGAGACCCAGTACTTC.

The rearrangement links TRBV5-1 to TRBJ2-5; no clear D. V was cut by 0 bases and J by 5 bases, with 11 bases left in between. The CDR3 is 14 residues long. Germline-derived CDR1 and CDR2 are SGHRS and YFSETQ. CDR3 DNA sequence: TGCGCCAGCAGCTTGGCGATTGGGGTCGAGACCCAGTACTTC. This encodes CASSLAIGVETQYF.

The genes are TRBV28 and TRBJ1-5, with D unresolved. Trimming cost V 5 bases and J 7 bases, with 18 bases left between them. The CDR3 is 15 amino acids. Germline CDR1 reads MDHEN; CDR2 reads SYDVKM. CDR3 nucleotides: TGTGCCAGCAGTACCGACCCTCCTGCGAGGCAGCCCCAGCATTTT. Protein: CASSTDPPARQPQHF.

The chain combines TRBV2 with TRBJ2-7; the D gene is possibly TRBD2 (5 bases). The CDR3 spans 15 residues. Germline CDR1 and CDR2: SNHLY and FYNNEI. V shed 3 bases and J shed 6 bases, with 18 bases lying between them. CDR3 protein: CASSDRTGTWGEQYF. CDR3 coding DNA: TGTGCCAGCAGTGATAGGACGGGAACGTGGGGCGAGCAGTACTTC.

The gene calls are TRBV10-3 and TRBJ1-1, with D tentatively TRBD1 (6 bases). Trimming cost V 1 base and J 4 bases, with 13 bases left between them. In germline, CDR1 is ENHRY, CDR2 SYGVKD. The CDR3 has 15 amino acids. The CDR3 DNA sequence: TGTGCCATCAGTGAGTTACAGGGTGGTGGCACTGAAGCTTTCTTT. This encodes CAISELQGGGTEAFF.

The chain couples TRBV5-4 to TRBJ1-1, with D uncertain. Germline assignment: CDR1 SGHNT and CDR2 YYREEE (reference sequence). V gave up 2 bases and J gave up 0 bases, with 11 bases separating them. The CDR3 has 15 amino acids. This CDR3 reads CASSFRSSMNTEAFF. CDR3 in DNA: TGTGCCAGCAGCTTTCGATCCAGCATGAACACTGAAGCTTTCTTT.

The chain recombines TRBV27 with TRBJ1-5; 8 bases align to TRBD1. Losses at the gene ends were 2 bases for V and 5 bases for J; bases not matched to a gene: 5. The CDR3 covers 15 residues. Germline values: CDR1 MNHEY, CDR2 SMNVEV (reference sequence). CDR3 region: CASSLGQGGDQPQHF. In DNA, the CDR3 is TGTGCCAGCAGTTTAGGACAGGGAGGGGATCAGCCCCAGCATTTT.

The chain recombines TRBV28 with TRBJ2-7; TRBD1 might be the D (5 bases). Trimming removed 5 bases at V and 3 bases at J, with 17 bases between. The CDR3 consists of 15 residues. The germline gives CDR1 MDHEN, CDR2 SYDVKM. CDR3 sequence: CASSGGRASVYEQYF. CDR3 coding DNA: TGTGCCAGCAGTGGCGGCAGGGCGTCGGTCTACGAGCAGTACTTC.

The chain combines TRBV25-1 with TRBJ2-2; 11 bases are a match to TRBD2. This CDR3 region has 16 residues. The V segment lost 2 bases and the J segment 5 bases; nucleotides outside the gene matches: 4. CDR1 and CDR2 (germline): MGHDK, SYGVNS. CDR3 amino acids: CASSELAGGRTGELFF. As DNA, the CDR3 is TGTGCCAGCAGTGAACTAGCGGGAGGTAGAACCGGGGAGCTGTTTTTT.

The rearrangement links TRBV28 to TRBJ2-1; D gene uncertain. Per the germline V gene, CDR1 is MDHEN and CDR2 is SYDVKM. V was trimmed by 5 bases and J by 10 bases, leaving 12 bases between them. The CDR3 has 12 residues. CDR3 sequence: CASSQLQIEQFF. The CDR3 DNA is TGTGCCAGCAGTCAACTCCAAATAGAGCAGTTCTTC.

A few counts support this clone. This chain joins TRBV5-1 and TRBJ1-2, with TRBD1 matching 9 bases. The V gene end was trimmed by 0 bases and the J gene end by 8 bases; junction bases not matched to a gene: 5. From germline, CDR1 is SGHRS and CDR2 YFSETQ. CDR3 length equals 14 residues. The DNA for the CDR3 is TGCGCCAGCAGCTTGGGGGACAGGGCCAGCGGCTACACCTTC. This translates into CASSLGDRASGYTF.

The rearrangement joins TRBV2 to TRBJ2-3; 7 positions match TRBD2. CDR1 SNHLY and CDR2 FYNNEI come from the germline V gene. V gave up 5 bases and J gave up 0 bases; unmatched junction bases: 5. This CDR3 spans 15 amino acids. This chain's CDR3 is CASSKLASSTDTQYF. DNA for the CDR3: TGTGCCAGCAGTAAACTAGCGTCTAGCACAGATACGCAGTATTTT. The full variable domain, with the rest looked up from reference TRBV2 and TRBJ2-3, is EPEVTQTPSHQVTQMGQEVILRCVPISNHLYFYWYRQILGQKVEFLVSFYNNEISEKSEIFDDQFSVERPDGSNFTLKIRSTKLEDSAMYFCASSKLASSTDTQYFGPGTRLTVL.

Note on this clone: This same CDR3 is encoded by further DNA sequences in the sample. The rearrangement links TRBV28 to TRBJ2-7, with unresolved D. CDR1 and CDR2 from the germline V gene are MDHEN and SYDVKM. The CDR3 length is 11 residues. V shed 6 bases and J shed 2 bases, with 5 bases lying between them. In nucleotides, the CDR3 is TGTGCCAGCAGCCTCACCTACGAGCAGTACTTC. Its translation: CASSLTYEQYF.

This rearrangement joins TRBV18 to TRBJ2-3, with a weak D call TRBD1 (6 bases). This CDR3 has 14 residues. With 0 bases removed from V and 4 bases from J, the gap between germline ends came to 8 bases. In germline, CDR1 is KGHSH, CDR2 LQKENI. CDR3 in amino acids: CASSPPGTPDTQYF. The CDR3 nucleotides read TGTGCCAGCTCACCACCAGGGACACCAGATACGCAGTATTTT. The variable domain in full, completed from reference TRBV18 and TRBJ2-3, reads NAGVMQNPRHLVRRRGQEARLRCSPMKGHSHVYWYRQLPEEGLKFMVYLQKENIIDESGMPKERFSAEFPKEGPSILRIQQVVRGDSAAYFCASSPPGTPDTQYFGPGTRLTVL.

V usage is TRBV28 and J usage is TRBJ2-1; D unclear. V lost 1 base, J lost 4 bases, and 11 bases lay in between. Looked up from germline, CDR1 is MDHEN and CDR2 is SYDVKM. The CDR3 has 15 amino acids. The CDR3 spells CASSLSTLLYNEQFF. The CDR3 coding sequence is TGTGCCAGCAGTTTATCTACCTTGCTGTACAATGAGCAGTTCTTC.

The J gene is TRBJ2-7, the V gene TRBV2; TRBD2 matches 12 bases. V dropped 8 bases and J dropped 0; count of bases not matched to a gene: 5. The CDR3 is 15 amino acids. From germline, CDR1 is SNHLY and CDR2 FYNNEI. In DNA form, the CDR3 reads TGTGCCAGCCACAGGACTAGCGGGACCTCCTACGAGCAGTACTTC. It translates to CASHRTSGTSYEQYF.

The J gene is TRBJ1-1, the V gene TRBV10-3; tentatively, D is TRBD1 (6 bases). The germline V gene has CDR1 ENHRY and CDR2 SYGVKD. Trimming pared 6 bases from V and 0 bases from J, leaving 11 bases between. The CDR3 length is 14 residues. CDR3 sequence reads: CAIRSWTVNTEAFF. CDR3 in DNA: TGTGCCATCAGAAGCTGGACAGTGAACACTGAAGCTTTCTTT.

This clone has a handful of counts. The rearrangement uses TRBV7-9 and TRBJ1-1, with D possibly matching TRBD1 (5 bases). The CDR3 spans 13 residues. V dropped 7 bases and J dropped 1 base, with 10 bases sitting between them. The germline V gene has CDR1 SEHNR and CDR2 FQNEAQ (reference sequence). The CDR3, as DNA: TGTGCCAGCATAGGGGAGGCGAACACTGAAGCTTTCTTT. Protein sequence: CASIGEANTEAFF. Using reference TRBV7-9 and TRBJ1-1 for the parts outside the CDR3, the full variable domain is DTGVSQNPRHKITKRGQNVTFRCDPISEHNRLYWYRQTLGQGPEFLTYFQNEAQLEKSRLLSDRFSAERPKGSFSTLEIQRTEQGDSAMYLCASIGEANTEAFFGQGTRLTVV.